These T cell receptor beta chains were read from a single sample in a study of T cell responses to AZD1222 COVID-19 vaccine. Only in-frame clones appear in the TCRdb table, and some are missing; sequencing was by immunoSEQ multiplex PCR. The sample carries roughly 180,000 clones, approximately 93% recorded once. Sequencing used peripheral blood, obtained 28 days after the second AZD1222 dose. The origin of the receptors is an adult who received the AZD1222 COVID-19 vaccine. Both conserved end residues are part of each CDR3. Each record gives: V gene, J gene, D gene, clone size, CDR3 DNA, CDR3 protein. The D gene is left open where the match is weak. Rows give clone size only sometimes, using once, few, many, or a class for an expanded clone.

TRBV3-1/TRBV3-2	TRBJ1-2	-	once	TGTGCCAGCAGCCAAGGGTTACAGGGCTACACCTTC	CASSQGLQGYTF
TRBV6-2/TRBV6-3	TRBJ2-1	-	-	TGTGCCAGCAGCGGCGGAGGGGGGCTCAATGAGCAGTTCTTC	CASSGGGGLNEQFF
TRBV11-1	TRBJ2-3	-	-	TGTGCCAGCAGCTTAGTCGGGTCCACAGATACGCAGTATTTT	CASSLVGSTDTQYF
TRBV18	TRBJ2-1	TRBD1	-	TGTGCCAGCTCACCACGCGGACAGGGAGGCCTATACAATGAGCAGTTCTTC	CASSPRGQGGLYNEQFF
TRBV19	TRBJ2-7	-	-	TGTGCCAGTAGTAGAGGCGTGGGCAACGAGCAGTACTTC	CASSRGVGNEQYF
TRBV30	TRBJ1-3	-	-	TGTGCCTGGGCTCTGGCGGGAAACACCATATATTTT	CAWALAGNTIYF
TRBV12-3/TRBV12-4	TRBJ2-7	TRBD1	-	TGTGCCAGCAGCGGACAGGCCTACGAGCAGTACTTC	CASSGQAYEQYF
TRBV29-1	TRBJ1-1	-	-	TGCAGCGCCCTTGGAATGGGGAGGGAAGCTTTCTTT	CSALGMGREAFF
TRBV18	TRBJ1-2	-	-	TGTGCCAGCTCACAAGGGACTTACGACTATGGCTACACCTTC	CASSQGTYDYGYTF
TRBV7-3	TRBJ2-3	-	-	TGTGCCAGCAGCTTAAGACCAGGGCATAACCCAGATACGCAGTATTTT	CASSLRPGHNPDTQYF
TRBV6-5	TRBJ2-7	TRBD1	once	TGTGCCAGCAGGTTGGACAGGGGGCGGTACGAGCAGTACTTC	CASRLDRGRYEQYF
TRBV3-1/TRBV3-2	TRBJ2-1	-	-	TGTGCCAGCAGCCGGGGCCGTTACAATGAGCAGTTCTTC	CASSRGRYNEQFF
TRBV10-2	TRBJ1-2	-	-	TGCGCCAGCAGTACAGCAGCCAACTATGGCTACACCTTC	CASSTAANYGYTF
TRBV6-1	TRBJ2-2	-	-	TGTGCCAGCAGTGAACTCTATTCCAACACCGGGGAGCTGTTTTTT	CASSELYSNTGELFF
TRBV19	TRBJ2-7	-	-	TGTGCCAGTAGTATAAGGGAGCGTGTTAGTCCCTACGAGCAGTACTTC	CASSIRERVSPYEQYF
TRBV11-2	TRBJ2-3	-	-	TGTGCCAGCAGCTTAGGGGTTCGGATCCCTGGCACAGATACGCAGTATTTT	CASSLGVRIPGTDTQYF
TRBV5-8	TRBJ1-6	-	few	TGTGCCAGCAGAGAATCTCGTCTACGCTCCTATAATTCACCCCTCCACTTT	CASRESRLRSYNSPLHF
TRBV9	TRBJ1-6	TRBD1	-	TGTGCCAGCAGCGTAGGAGGGGGACAGTATAATTCACCCCTCCACTTT	CASSVGGGQYNSPLHF
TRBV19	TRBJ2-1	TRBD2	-	TGTGCCACCAGCCTAGTCCCCGGGAGGTACAATGAGCAGTTCTTC	CATSLVPGRYNEQFF
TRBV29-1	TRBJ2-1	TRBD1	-	TGCAGCGCGGGGGACAGGGGGCGATACAATGAGCAGTTCTTC	CSAGDRGRYNEQFF
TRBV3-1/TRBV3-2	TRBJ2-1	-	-	TGTGCCAGCAGCCAAGATGTGGGGGCGAGAGGGCATGAGCAGTTCTTC	CASSQDVGARGHEQFF
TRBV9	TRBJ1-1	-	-	TGTGCCAGCAGCGTAGAAACAGACTCGGTTGAAGCTTTCTTT	CASSVETDSVEAFF
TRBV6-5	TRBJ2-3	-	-	TGTGCCAGCAGCGCCCAAGATACGCAGTATTTT	CASSAQDTQYF
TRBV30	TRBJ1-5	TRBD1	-	TGTGCCTGGAGTTATGGACAGGGGGCGGATCAGCCCCAGCATTTT	CAWSYGQGADQPQHF
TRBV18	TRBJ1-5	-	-	TGTGCCAGCTCACCAGGGGTCTGGAATCAGCCCCAGCATTTT	CASSPGVWNQPQHF
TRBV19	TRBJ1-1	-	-	TGTGCCAGTATCCCTGGAGGGGGCACTGAAGCTTTCTTT	CASIPGGGTEAFF
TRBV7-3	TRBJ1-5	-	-	TGTGCCAGCAGCTTTGGCAGCAATCAGCCCCAGCATTTT	CASSFGSNQPQHF
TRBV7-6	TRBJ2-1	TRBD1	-	TGTGCCAGCAGCCTCCGGGACAGCCACAATGAGCAGTTCTTC	CASSLRDSHNEQFF
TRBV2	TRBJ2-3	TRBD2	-	TGTGCCAGCAGCGCCGGGACTAGCGGAAGCACAGATACGCAGTATTTT	CASSAGTSGSTDTQYF
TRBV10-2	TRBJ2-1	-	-	TGCGCCAGCAGTGTGTGGTCTAGCGCCGGCTACAATGAGCAGTTCTTC	CASSVWSSAGYNEQFF
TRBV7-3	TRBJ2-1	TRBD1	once	TGTGCCAGCAGCCCCCTCGAGACAGGGTTCAATGAGCAGTTCTTC	CASSPLETGFNEQFF
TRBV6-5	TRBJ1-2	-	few	TGTGCCAGCAGTCGCCGAGGACGGAACTATGGCTACACCTTC	CASSRRGRNYGYTF
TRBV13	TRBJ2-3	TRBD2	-	TGTGCCAGCAGTTTAACCCGACTAGCGGGGTCCACAGATACGCAGTATTTT	CASSLTRLAGSTDTQYF
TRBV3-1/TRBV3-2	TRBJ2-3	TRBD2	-	TGTGCCAGCAGCCAGCAGTCAAGCGGGAGTTTAAATACGCAGTATTTT	CASSQQSSGSLNTQYF
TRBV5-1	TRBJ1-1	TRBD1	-	TGCGCCAGCAGCTTGTTGACAGGACAGGGGAACACTGAAGCTTTCTTT	CASSLLTGQGNTEAFF
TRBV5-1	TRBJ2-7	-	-	TGCGCCAGCAGATTCTCCGACTACGAGCAGTACTTC	CASRFSDYEQYF
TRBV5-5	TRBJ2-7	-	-	TGTGCCAGCAGCCTCGGGGGGCAAGGTCATTACGAGCAGTACTTC	CASSLGGQGHYEQYF
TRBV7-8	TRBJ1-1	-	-	TGTGCCAGCAGCAAGAGGGCAGTATACGAAGCTTTCTTT	CASSKRAVYEAFF
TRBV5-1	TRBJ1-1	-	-	TGCGCCAGCAGTAAATCAGGGGCAGGCACTGAAGCTTTCTTT	CASSKSGAGTEAFF
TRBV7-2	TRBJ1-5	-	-	TGTGCCAGCAGCTTAGCACTTACGAATCAGCCCCAGCATTTT	CASSLALTNQPQHF
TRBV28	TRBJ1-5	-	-	TGTGCCAGCGGAGGCTCGACAGGTAGCAATCAGCCCCAGCATTTT	CASGGSTGSNQPQHF